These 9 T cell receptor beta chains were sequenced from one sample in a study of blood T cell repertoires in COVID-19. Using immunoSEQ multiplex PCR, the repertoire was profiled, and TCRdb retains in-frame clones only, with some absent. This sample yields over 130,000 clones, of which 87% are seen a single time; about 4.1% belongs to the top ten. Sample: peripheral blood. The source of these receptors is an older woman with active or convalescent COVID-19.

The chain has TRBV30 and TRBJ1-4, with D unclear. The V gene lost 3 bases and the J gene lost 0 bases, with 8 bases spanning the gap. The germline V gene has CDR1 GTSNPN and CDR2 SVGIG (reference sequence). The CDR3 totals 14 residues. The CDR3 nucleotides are TGTGCCTGGAGCCAAGCGACAACTAATGAAAAACTGTTTTTT. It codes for CAWSQATTNEKLFF.

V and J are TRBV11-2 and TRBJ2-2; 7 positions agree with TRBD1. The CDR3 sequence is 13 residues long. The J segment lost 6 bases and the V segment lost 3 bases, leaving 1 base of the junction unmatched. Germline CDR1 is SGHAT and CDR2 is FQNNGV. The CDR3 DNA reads TGTGCCAGCAGCTTGACAGGGTCCGGGGAGCTGTTTTTT. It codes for CASSLTGSGELFF.

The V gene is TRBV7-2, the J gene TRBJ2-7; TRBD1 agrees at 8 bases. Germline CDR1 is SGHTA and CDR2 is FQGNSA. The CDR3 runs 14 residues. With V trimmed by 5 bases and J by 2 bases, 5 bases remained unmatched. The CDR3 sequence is CASSPGDRTYEQYF. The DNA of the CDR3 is TGTGCCAGCAGCCCGGGGGACAGGACCTACGAGCAGTACTTC.

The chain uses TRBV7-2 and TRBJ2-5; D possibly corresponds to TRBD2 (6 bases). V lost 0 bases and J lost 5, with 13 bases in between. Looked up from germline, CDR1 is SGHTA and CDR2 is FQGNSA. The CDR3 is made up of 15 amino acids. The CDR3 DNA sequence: TGTGCCAGCAGCTTAGCGGGCGGGGCCTGGGAGACCCAGTACTTC. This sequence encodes CASSLAGGAWETQYF. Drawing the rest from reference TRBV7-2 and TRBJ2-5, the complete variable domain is GAGVSQSPSNKVTEKGKDVELRCDPISGHTALYWYRQSLGQGLEFLIYFQGNSAPDKSGLPSDRFSAERTGGSVSTLTIQRTQQEDSAVYLCASSLAGGAWETQYFGPGTRLLVL.

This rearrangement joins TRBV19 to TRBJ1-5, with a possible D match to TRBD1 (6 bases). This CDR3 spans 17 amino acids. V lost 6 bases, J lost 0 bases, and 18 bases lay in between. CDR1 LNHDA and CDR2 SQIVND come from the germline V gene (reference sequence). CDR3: CASRQGRIGYSNQPQHF. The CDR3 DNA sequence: TGTGCCAGTAGACAGGGTAGGATTGGGTATAGCAATCAGCCCCAGCATTTT. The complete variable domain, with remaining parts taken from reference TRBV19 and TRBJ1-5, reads DGGITQSPKYLFRKEGQNVTLSCEQNLNHDAMYWYRQDPGQGLRLIYYSQIVNDFQKGDIAEGYSVSREKKESFPLTVTSAQKNPTAFYLCASRQGRIGYSNQPQHFGDGTRLSIL.

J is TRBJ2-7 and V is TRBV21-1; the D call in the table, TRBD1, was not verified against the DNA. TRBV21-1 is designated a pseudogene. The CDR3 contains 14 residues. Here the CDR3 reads CASIDRGSRYEQYF. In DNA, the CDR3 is TGTGCCAGCATCGACAGGGGCTCGAGGTACGAGCAGTACTTC.

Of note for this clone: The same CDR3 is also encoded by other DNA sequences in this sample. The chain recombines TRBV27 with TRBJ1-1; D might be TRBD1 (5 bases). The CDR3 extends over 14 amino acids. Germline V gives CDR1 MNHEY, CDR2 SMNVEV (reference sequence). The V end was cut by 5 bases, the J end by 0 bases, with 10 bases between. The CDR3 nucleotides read TGTGCCAGCAGTCCGGCGACAGTGAACACTGAAGCTTTCTTT. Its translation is CASSPATVNTEAFF.

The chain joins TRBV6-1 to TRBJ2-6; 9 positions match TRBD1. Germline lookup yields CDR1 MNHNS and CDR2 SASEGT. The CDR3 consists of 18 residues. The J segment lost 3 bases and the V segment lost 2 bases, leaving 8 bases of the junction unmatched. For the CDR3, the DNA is TGTGCCAGCAGTGAAAGGGGGGACAGGGCAAGTGGGGCCAACGTCCTGACTTTC. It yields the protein CASSERGDRASGANVLTF.

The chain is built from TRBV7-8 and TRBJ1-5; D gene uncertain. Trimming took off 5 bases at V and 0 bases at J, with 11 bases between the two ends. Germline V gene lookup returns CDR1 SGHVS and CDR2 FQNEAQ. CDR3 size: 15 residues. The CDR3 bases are TGTGCCAGCAGCGAAAGATTCTATAGCAATCAGCCCCAGCATTTT. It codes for CASSERFYSNQPQHF.